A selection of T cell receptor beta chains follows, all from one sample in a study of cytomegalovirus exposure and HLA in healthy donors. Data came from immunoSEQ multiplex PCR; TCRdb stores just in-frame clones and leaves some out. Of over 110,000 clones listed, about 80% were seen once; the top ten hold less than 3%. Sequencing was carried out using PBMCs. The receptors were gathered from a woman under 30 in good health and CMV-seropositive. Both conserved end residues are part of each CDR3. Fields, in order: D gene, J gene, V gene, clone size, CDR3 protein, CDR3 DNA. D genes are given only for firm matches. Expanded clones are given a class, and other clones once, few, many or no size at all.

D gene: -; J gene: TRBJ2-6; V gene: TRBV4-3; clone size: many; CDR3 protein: CASSQEESGANVLTF; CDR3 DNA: TGCGCCAGCAGCCAAGAAGAGTCTGGGGCCAACGTCCTGACTTTC
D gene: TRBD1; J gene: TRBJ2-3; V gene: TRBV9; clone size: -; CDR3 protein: CASSVEGQGIFAGTDTQYF; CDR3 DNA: TGTGCCAGCAGCGTAGAGGGACAGGGGATTTTCGCGGGCACAGATACGCAGTATTTT
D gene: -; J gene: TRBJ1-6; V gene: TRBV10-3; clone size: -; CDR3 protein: CAIRGEGENSPLHF; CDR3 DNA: TGTGCCATCAGGGGGGAGGGAGAGAATTCACCCCTCCACTTT
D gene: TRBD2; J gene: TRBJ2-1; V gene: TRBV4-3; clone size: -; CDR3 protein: CASSQDTGGLLSYNEQFF; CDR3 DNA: TGCGCCAGCAGCCAAGATACGGGGGGGCTTCTATCCTACAATGAGCAGTTCTTC
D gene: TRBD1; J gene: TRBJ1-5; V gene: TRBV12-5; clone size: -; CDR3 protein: CASGGQGWNQPQHF; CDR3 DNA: TGTGCTAGTGGGGGACAGGGGTGGAATCAGCCCCAGCATTTT
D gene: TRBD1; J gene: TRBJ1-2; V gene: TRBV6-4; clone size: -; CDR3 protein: CASSIGTGGIYGYTF; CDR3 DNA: TGTGCCAGCAGCATCGGGACAGGAGGGATCTATGGCTACACCTTC
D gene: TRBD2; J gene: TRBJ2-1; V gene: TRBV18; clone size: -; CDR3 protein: CASSPPGLAGTYNEQFF; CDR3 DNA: TGTGCCAGCTCACCCCCCGGACTAGCGGGGACCTACAATGAGCAGTTCTTC
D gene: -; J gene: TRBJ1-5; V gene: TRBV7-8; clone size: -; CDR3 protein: CASSLMVMGRNQPQHF; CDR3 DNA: TGTGCCAGCAGCTTAATGGTGATGGGGAGAAATCAGCCCCAGCATTTT
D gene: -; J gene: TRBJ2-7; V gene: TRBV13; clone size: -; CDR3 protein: CASREGSYEQYF; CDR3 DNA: TGTGCCAGCAGGGAGGGGAGTTACGAGCAGTACTTC
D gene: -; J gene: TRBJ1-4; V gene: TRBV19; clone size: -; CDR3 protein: CASSDKPGEKLFF; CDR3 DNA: TGTGCCAGTAGTGACAAACCGGGGGAAAAACTGTTTTTT
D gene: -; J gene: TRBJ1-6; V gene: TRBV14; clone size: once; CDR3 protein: CASSRKGGISPLHF; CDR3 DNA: TGTGCCAGCAGCCGTAAAGGCGGTATCTCACCCCTCCACTTT
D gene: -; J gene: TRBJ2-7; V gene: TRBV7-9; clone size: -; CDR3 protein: CASSEPTDRFLTYEQYF; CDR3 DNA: TGTGCCAGCAGCGAACCCACCGACAGATTCTTAACCTACGAGCAGTACTTC
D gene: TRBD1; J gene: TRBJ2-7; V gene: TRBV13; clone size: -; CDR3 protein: CASSPGTGTSYEQYF; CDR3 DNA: TGTGCCAGCAGCCCCGGGACAGGGACCTCCTACGAGCAGTACTTC
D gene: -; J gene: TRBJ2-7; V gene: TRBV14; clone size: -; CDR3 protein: CASSQDPRRGSYEQYF; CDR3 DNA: TGTGCCAGCAGCCAAGATCCCCGGCGGGGCTCCTACGAGCAGTACTTC
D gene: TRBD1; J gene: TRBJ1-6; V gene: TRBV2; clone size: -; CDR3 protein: CASSDLGQFRSVNSPLHF; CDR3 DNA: TGTGCCAGCAGTGATTTGGGACAGTTTAGGTCCGTCAATTCACCCCTCCACTTT
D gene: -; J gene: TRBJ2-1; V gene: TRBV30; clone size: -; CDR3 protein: CAWSVQAGTFGEQFF; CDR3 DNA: TGTGCCTGGAGTGTACAAGCGGGGACATTCGGGGAGCAGTTCTTC
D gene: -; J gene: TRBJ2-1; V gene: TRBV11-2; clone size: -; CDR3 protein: CASSFRQASGLGAYEQFF; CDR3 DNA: TGTGCCAGCAGCTTCCGGCAGGCATCGGGTCTGGGGGCATATGAGCAGTTCTTC
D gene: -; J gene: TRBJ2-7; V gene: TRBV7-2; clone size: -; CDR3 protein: CASTWGPSSYEQYF; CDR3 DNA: TGTGCCAGCACCTGGGGCCCGAGCTCCTACGAGCAGTACTTC
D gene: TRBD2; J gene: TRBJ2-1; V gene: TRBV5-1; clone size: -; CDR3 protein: CASSLAASGGPRKVKDEQFF; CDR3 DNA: TGCGCCAGCAGCTTGGCCGCTAGCGGGGGCCCGAGAAAGGTAAAGGATGAGCAGTTCTTC
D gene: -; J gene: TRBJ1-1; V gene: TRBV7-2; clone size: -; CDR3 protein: CASSLKSSVGEAFF; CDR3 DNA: TGTGCCAGCAGCTTAAAATCGAGCGTGGGTGAAGCTTTCTTT
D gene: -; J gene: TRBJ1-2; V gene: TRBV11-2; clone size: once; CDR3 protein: CASSLLGADYGYTF; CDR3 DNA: TGTGCCAGCAGCTTATTGGGCGCCGACTATGGCTACACCTTC
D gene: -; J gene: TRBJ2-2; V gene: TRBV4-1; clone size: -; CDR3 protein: CASSLLGGVLGTGELFF; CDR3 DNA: TGCGCCAGCAGCCTCTTAGGGGGAGTTCTGGGTACCGGGGAGCTGTTTTTT
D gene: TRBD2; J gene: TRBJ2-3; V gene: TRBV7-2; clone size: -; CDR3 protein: CASSRQGTSVKDTQYF; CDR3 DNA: TGTGCCAGCAGCCGACAGGGGACTAGCGTCAAAGATACGCAGTATTTT
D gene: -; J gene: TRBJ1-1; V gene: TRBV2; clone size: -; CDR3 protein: CASSVVQGRDDTEAFF; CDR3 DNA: TGTGCCAGCAGTGTCGTACAGGGTAGAGATGACACTGAAGCTTTCTTT
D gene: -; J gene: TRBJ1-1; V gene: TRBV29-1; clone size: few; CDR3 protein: CSVEDLPGRATEAFF; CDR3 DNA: TGCAGCGTTGAAGATCTCCCAGGGAGGGCCACTGAAGCTTTCTTT
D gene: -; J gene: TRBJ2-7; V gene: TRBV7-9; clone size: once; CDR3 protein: CASSPRGGREQYF; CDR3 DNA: TGTGCCAGCAGCCCGAGGGGGGGCAGGGAGCAGTACTTC
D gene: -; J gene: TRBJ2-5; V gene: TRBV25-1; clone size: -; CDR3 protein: CASSEVADSWAQETQYF; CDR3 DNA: TGTGCCAGCAGTGAAGTGGCGGACTCCTGGGCCCAAGAGACCCAGTACTTC
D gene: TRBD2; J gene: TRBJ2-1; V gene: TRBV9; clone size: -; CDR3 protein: CASSPLWVSGGYNEQFF; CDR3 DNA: TGTGCCAGCAGCCCCCTGTGGGTCAGCGGGGGGTACAATGAGCAGTTCTTC
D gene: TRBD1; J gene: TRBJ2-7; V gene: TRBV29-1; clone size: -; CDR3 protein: CSVGEGQGKVYF; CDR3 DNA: TGCAGCGTTGGGGAGGGACAGGGAAAAGTGTACTTC
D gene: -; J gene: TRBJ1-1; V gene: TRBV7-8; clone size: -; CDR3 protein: CASSLARSQRAEAFF; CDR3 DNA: TGTGCCAGCAGCTTAGCAAGGTCCCAGCGGGCTGAAGCTTTCTTT
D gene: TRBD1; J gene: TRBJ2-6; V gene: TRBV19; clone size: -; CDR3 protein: CASSPGGRSGANVLTF; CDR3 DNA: TGTGCCAGTAGCCCAGGGGGCAGGTCTGGGGCCAACGTCCTGACTTTC
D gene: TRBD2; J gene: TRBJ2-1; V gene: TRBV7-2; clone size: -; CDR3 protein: CASSNSGGALEQFF; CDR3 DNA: TGTGCCAGCAGTAATAGCGGGGGGGCCCTTGAGCAGTTCTTC
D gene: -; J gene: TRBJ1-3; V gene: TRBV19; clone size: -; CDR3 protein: CATLGQGWLNTIYF; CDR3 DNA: TGTGCCACTCTGGGCCAGGGGTGGCTGAACACCATATATTTT
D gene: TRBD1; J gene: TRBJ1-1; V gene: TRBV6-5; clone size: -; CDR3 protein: CASRDPRQGDTEAFF; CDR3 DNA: TGTGCCAGCAGGGACCCCCGACAGGGAGACACTGAAGCTTTCTTT
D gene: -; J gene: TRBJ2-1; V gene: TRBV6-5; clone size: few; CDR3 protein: CASSLGGRYYEQFF; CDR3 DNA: TGTGCCAGCAGCTTAGGAGGAAGGTACTATGAGCAGTTCTTC
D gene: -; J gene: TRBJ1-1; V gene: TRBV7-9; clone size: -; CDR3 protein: CASSHSTGTLNTEAFF; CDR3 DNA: TGTGCCAGCAGCCATTCAACTGGGACACTGAACACTGAAGCTTTCTTT
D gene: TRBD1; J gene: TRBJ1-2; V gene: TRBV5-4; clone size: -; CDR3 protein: CASTNPPTGTGYGYGYTF; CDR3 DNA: TGTGCCAGCACCAACCCGCCGACCGGGACAGGGTACGGCTATGGCTACACCTTC
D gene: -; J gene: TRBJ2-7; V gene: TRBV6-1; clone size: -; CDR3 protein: CASSEFREGVSYEQYF; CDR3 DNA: TGTGCCAGCAGTGAATTCCGTGAGGGGGTATCCTACGAGCAGTACTTC
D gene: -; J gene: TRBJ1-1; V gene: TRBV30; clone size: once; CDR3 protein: CAWSVAGLEAFF; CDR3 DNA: TGTGCCTGGAGTGTGGCAGGGCTTGAAGCTTTCTTT
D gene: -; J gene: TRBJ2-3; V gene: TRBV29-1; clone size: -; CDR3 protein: CSAGVPDTQYF; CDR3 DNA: TGCAGCGCGGGGGTTCCAGATACGCAGTATTTT
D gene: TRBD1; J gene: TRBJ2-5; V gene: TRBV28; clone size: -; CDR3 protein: CASSLGTGEETQYF; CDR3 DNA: TGTGCCAGCAGTTTAGGGACAGGGGAAGAGACCCAGTACTTC
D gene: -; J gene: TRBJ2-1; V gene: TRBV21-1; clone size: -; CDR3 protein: CASSNESLGFVNEQFF; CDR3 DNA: TGTGCCAGCAGCAACGAGAGCCTAGGATTCGTGAATGAGCAGTTCTTC
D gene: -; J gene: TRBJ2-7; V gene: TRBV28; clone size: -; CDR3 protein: CASGSRRLGYEQYF; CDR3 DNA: TGTGCCAGCGGTAGTAGGAGACTAGGATACGAGCAGTACTTC
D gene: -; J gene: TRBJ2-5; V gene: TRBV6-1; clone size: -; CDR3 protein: CASSASIGTQEIQYF; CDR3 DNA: TGTGCCAGCAGTGCCTCCATCGGGACACAAGAGATCCAGTACTTC
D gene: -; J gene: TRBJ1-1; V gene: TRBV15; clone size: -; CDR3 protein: CATSRVGSPPEAFF; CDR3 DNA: TGTGCCACCAGCAGAGTGGGGAGCCCCCCTGAAGCTTTCTTT
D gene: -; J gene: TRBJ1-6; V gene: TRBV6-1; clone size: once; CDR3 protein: CASSKQGRNSPLHF; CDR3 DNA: TGTGCCAGCAGTAAACAGGGCAGAAATTCACCCCTCCACTTT
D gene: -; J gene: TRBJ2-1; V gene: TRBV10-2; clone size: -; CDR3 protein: CASSEAGHNEQFF; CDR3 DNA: TGCGCCAGCAGTGAGGCGGGCCACAATGAGCAGTTCTTC
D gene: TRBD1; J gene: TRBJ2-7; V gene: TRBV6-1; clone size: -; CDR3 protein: CASSGSGQGTTYEQYF; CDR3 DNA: TGTGCCAGCAGTGGTTCCGGACAGGGGACCACCTACGAGCAGTACTTC
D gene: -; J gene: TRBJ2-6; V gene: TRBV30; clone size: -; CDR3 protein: CAWRTRGAGANVLTF; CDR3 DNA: TGTGCCTGGAGAACCAGGGGGGCCGGGGCCAACGTCCTGACTTTC
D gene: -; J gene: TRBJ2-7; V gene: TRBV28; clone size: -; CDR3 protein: CASSLGGRYEQYF; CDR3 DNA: TGTGCCAGCAGCCTGGGGGGTAGGTACGAGCAGTACTTC
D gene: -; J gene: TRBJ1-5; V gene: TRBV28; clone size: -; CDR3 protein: CASSLGTSQPQHF; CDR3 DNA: TGTGCCAGCAGTTTAGGGACATCTCAGCCCCAGCATTTT
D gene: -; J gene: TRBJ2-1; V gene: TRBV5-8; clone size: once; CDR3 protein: CASSLRGSSYNEQFF; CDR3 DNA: TGTGCCAGCAGCTTGCGGGGGAGCTCCTACAATGAGCAGTTCTTC
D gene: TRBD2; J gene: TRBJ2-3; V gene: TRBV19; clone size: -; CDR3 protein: CASSRGRDPGTDTQYF; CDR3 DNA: TGTGCCAGTAGTAGGGGGAGGGACCCGGGCACAGATACGCAGTATTTT
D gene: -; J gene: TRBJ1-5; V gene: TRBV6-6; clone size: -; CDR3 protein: CASSKQGGEQPQHF; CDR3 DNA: TGTGCCAGCAGTAAACAGGGCGGTGAACAGCCCCAGCATTTT
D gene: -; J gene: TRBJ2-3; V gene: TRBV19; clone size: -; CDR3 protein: CASSPGAGTDTQYF; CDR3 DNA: TGTGCCAGTAGTCCTGGGGCCGGCACAGATACGCAGTATTTT
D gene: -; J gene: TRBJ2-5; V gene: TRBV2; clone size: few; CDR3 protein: CASRIGGARETQYF; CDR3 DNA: TGTGCCAGCAGAATAGGGGGGGCCCGAGAGACCCAGTACTTC
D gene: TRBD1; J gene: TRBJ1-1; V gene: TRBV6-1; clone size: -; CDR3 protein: CASRGQGATEAFF; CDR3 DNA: TGTGCCAGCAGAGGACAGGGGGCCACTGAAGCTTTCTTT